This TCR beta chain was captured by sequencing in a study of blood T cell repertoires in COVID-19. Overall study: From the United States, Italy and Spain came samples of acute and convalescent COVID-19. PBMCs, B-cell-depleted T cells, or T cells provided the cDNA or gDNA that made up the material.

The CDR3 runs to 15 residues. Losses at the gene ends were 5 bases for V and 3 bases for J; bases not matched to a gene: 9. Germline CDR1 reads SGHTA; CDR2 reads FQGNSA. Original handling: Reference gene primer amplification gave estimated nucleated cell counts. TCRdb's table, derived via immunoSEQ multiplex PCR, lists solely in-frame clones and lacks some. Clonal size and the V and J genes are those of that table, whereas D and trimming came from the DNA. The repertoire holds 450,000 or so clones, with about 90% as singletons. Sequencing used peripheral blood. The rearrangement uses TRBV7-2 and TRBJ2-7; 8 bases line up with TRBD1. The clonotype comes from a man between 18 and 35 years old with COVID-19, enrolled during active disease. The CDR3 DNA reads TGTGCCAGCAGCCTGAGCCGGGACAGGAACTACGAGCAGTACTTC. It codes for CASSLSRDRNYEQYF.